Below are 17 T cell receptor beta chains sequenced from a single sample in a study of human T cells and chemical hapten exposure. TCRdb re-analysed the RACE reads in MiXCR, keeping a single row per CDR3 protein. Of fewer than 85,000 distinct CDR3 sequences in the sample, roughly 7.9% were seen once. Time point given: healthy volunteer bleed at 6 weeks. Researchers extracted total RNA from unfractionated whole blood. The sequenced material came from whole blood. These receptors came from a female donor in good health. Some clones in this sample may be carry-over from other donors' samples.

This clonotype was recorded a few times. The rearrangement joins TRBV6-6 to TRBJ1-1; unclear D gene. V was cut by 7 bases and J by 4 bases, with 10 bases left in between. CDR3 length equals 12 residues. Germline V gives CDR1 MNHNY, CDR2 SVGAGI (reference sequence). CDR3 nucleotides: TGTGCCAGCAAAATTAGGAGCACTGAAGCTTTCTTT. This codes for CASKIRSTEAFF.

This clonotype has more than one count but fewer than ten. V and J are TRBV12-3 or TRBV12-4 and TRBJ2-7; 7 nucleotides agree with TRBD2. This CDR3 spans 14 amino acids. V was clipped by 3 bases and J by 6 bases; unmatched bases: 8. The CDR3 DNA reads as TGTGCCAGCAGTTTTGTTGGGGGGGAAGGCGAGCAGTACTTC. Protein product: CASSFVGGEGEQYF.

The chain is built from TRBV18 and TRBJ1-1; 9 bases map to TRBD1. J was trimmed by 5 bases and V by 5 bases; bases with no gene match: 6. CDR1 KGHSH and CDR2 LQKENI come from the germline V gene. This CDR3 has 14 amino acids. For the CDR3, the DNA is TGTGCCAGCTCATCTCGGACAGGGGCGACTGAAGCTTTCTTT. This gives the protein CASSSRTGATEAFF.

This rearrangement joins TRBV29-1 to TRBJ1-1; a possible D gene is TRBD1 (5 bases). The germline V gene encodes CDR1 SQVTM and CDR2 ANQGSEA. CDR3 length: 14 amino acids. V lost 4 bases, J lost 5 bases, and 17 bases lay in between. The CDR3 DNA sequence: TGCAGCGTTGTCGCGCCCAGGGAGAGTACTGAAGCTTTCTTT. Its protein product is CSVVAPRESTEAFF.

This clonotype was counted a few times. The genes are TRBV10-3 and TRBJ1-5; TRBD1 matches 8 bases. The CDR3 has 15 amino acids. V dropped 3 bases and J dropped 3; count of bases not matched to a gene: 4. The germline CDR1 and CDR2 sequences are ENHRY and SYGVKD. The CDR3 DNA reads as TGTGCCATCAGTGAAGGACAGGGAATCAATCAGCCCCAGCATTTT. This sequence encodes CAISEGQGINQPQHF.

In its sample, this clonotype was seen many times. This chain connects TRBV11-3 to TRBJ2-1; D may be TRBD1 (5 bases). The CDR3 is made up of 14 amino acids. Germline-derived CDR1 and CDR2 are SGHNT and YENEEA. Deletions cut 2 bases from V and 8 bases from J, with 13 bases between. DNA of the CDR3: TGTGCCAGCAGCTTACGCAGGGTTAGTGATGAGCAGTTCTTC. Protein sequence: CASSLRRVSDEQFF.

This clonotype occurred a few times. The gene calls are TRBV20-1 and TRBJ2-2; D may correspond to TRBD1 or TRBD2 (5 bases each). V lost 3 bases and J 5 bases, leaving 16 bases between the germline ends. The CDR3 is 15 amino acids. CDR1 DFQATT and CDR2 SNEGSKA come from the germline V gene (reference sequence). The CDR3 reads CSASMRRGLTGELFF. The CDR3 DNA sequence: TGCAGTGCTAGCATGCGACGGGGCCTAACCGGGGAGCTGTTTTTT.

Ten or more counts support this clonotype. The chain combines TRBV11-2 with TRBJ1-4, with TRBD1 matching 7 bases. The junction had 12 bases not matched to a gene; V was cut back by 3 bases and J by 8 bases. CDR1 is SGHAT, CDR2 FQNNGV, per germline. CDR3 length equals 16 residues. CDR3 amino acids: CASSFRGPLGREKLFF. The CDR3 nucleotides are TGTGCCAGCAGCTTTAGGGGGCCACTAGGGAGGGAAAAACTGTTTTTT.

This clonotype was detected many times. The genes are TRBV4-3 and TRBJ2-3; 8 nucleotides match TRBD1. The CDR3 runs 17 residues. Germline V gives CDR1 LGHNA, CDR2 YSLEER. Losses at the gene ends were 4 bases for V and 2 bases for J; bases not matched to a gene: 11. CDR3 sequence reads: CASSPDLTGVNTDTQYF. CDR3 nucleotides: TGCGCCAGCAGCCCAGACTTGACAGGGGTTAACACAGATACGCAGTATTTT.

In its sample, this clonotype was seen many times. The chain uses TRBV11-2 and TRBJ2-7; TRBD1 matches 9 bases. Germline CDR1 and CDR2: SGHAT and FQNNGV. J lost 4 bases, V lost 3 bases, and 4 bases had no gene match. The CDR3 contains 14 residues. The DNA of the CDR3 is TGTGCCAGCAGCTTGACCGGGACAGGGTACGAGCAGTACTTC. The encoded protein is CASSLTGTGYEQYF.

This clonotype came up many times. CDR3 residues: CASSLTLTGETEAFF. In DNA form, the CDR3 reads TGTGCCAGCAGTTTAACGCTGACAGGGGAGACTGAAGCTTTCTTT. J is TRBJ1-1 and V is TRBV27; 8 bases align to TRBD1. Losses at the gene ends were 2 bases for V and 5 bases for J; bases not matched to a gene: 7. This CDR3 is built from 15 residues. Germline-derived CDR1 and CDR2 are MNHEY and SMNVEV (reference sequence).

This clonotype was found many times. The rearrangement uses TRBV2 and TRBJ2-3; TRBD2 aligns across 7 bases. Germline trimming cut 4 bases from V and 0 bases from J; bases unmatched to any gene: 10. This CDR3 contains 17 residues. From germline, CDR1 is SNHLY and CDR2 FYNNEI. CDR3 nucleotide sequence: TGTGCCAGCAGTGTCGGACTAGTAGGTGTTAGCACAGATACGCAGTATTTT. Translated: CASSVGLVGVSTDTQYF.

Concerning this clonotype itself: Given a much more abundant clone one base away, this may be a read error. J is TRBJ1-6 and V is TRBV15; no reliable D call. The CDR3 is 14 residues long. Between the trimmed V and J ends, which lost 6 bases and 9 bases, there was a span of 15 bases. The germline gives CDR1 LNHNV, CDR2 YYDKDF (reference sequence). CDR3 in DNA: TGTGCCACCAGAGATAGGAAGACGGCTTCACCCCTCCACTTT. It codes for CATRDRKTASPLHF.

This clonotype was counted a few times. This may be a read error: a much more frequent sequence differs by one nucleotide. The chain combines TRBV5-1 with TRBJ1-1; D not resolved. Germline CDR1 reads SGHRS; CDR2 reads YFSETQ. Trimming removed 5 bases from V and 1 base from J, with 12 bases in between. This CDR3 has 14 amino acids. The CDR3 region is CASRKTRRNTEAFF. The CDR3 bases are TGCGCCAGCAGAAAGACACGTAGGAACACTGAAGCTTTCTTT. Complete variable domain (other parts from reference TRBV5-1 and TRBJ1-1): KAGVTQTPRYLIKTRGQQVTLSCSPISGHRSVSWYQQTPGQGLQFLFEYFSETQRNKGNFPGRFSGRQFSNSRSEMNVSTLELGDSALYLCASRKTRRNTEAFFGQGTRLTVV.

This clonotype occurred many times. The chain carries TRBV7-2 and TRBJ1-2, with TRBD1 matching over 7 bases. The junction had 9 bases not matched to a gene; V was cut back by 4 bases and J by 7 bases. Germline V gives CDR1 SGHTA, CDR2 FQGNSA. The CDR3 runs 14 residues. CDR3 region: CASSSLSTGVGYTF. Written as DNA, the CDR3 is TGTGCCAGCAGCTCTCTCTCAACAGGGGTTGGCTACACCTTC.

This clonotype occurred many times. The chain employs TRBV13 and TRBJ2-5; TRBD1 agrees at 8 bases. Germline-derived CDR1 and CDR2 are PRHDT and FYEKMQ (reference sequence). The CDR3 length is 16 residues. Trimming cost V 5 bases and J 0 bases; bases outside gene matches: 8. CDR3 sequence: CASSPTRGPDQETQYF. CDR3 nucleotides: TGTGCCAGCAGCCCAACCAGGGGGCCGGACCAAGAGACCCAGTACTTC.

This clonotype was seen more than once but under ten times. The rearrangement joins TRBV12-3 or TRBV12-4 to TRBJ1-5; 9 nucleotides line up with TRBD1. CDR3 size: 14 residues. The trim removed 0 bases at V and 9 bases at J, leaving 3 bases unmatched. CDR3 region: CASSLAGQGAPQHF. The CDR3 DNA sequence: TGTGCCAGCAGTTTAGCGGGACAGGGTGCGCCCCAGCATTTT.